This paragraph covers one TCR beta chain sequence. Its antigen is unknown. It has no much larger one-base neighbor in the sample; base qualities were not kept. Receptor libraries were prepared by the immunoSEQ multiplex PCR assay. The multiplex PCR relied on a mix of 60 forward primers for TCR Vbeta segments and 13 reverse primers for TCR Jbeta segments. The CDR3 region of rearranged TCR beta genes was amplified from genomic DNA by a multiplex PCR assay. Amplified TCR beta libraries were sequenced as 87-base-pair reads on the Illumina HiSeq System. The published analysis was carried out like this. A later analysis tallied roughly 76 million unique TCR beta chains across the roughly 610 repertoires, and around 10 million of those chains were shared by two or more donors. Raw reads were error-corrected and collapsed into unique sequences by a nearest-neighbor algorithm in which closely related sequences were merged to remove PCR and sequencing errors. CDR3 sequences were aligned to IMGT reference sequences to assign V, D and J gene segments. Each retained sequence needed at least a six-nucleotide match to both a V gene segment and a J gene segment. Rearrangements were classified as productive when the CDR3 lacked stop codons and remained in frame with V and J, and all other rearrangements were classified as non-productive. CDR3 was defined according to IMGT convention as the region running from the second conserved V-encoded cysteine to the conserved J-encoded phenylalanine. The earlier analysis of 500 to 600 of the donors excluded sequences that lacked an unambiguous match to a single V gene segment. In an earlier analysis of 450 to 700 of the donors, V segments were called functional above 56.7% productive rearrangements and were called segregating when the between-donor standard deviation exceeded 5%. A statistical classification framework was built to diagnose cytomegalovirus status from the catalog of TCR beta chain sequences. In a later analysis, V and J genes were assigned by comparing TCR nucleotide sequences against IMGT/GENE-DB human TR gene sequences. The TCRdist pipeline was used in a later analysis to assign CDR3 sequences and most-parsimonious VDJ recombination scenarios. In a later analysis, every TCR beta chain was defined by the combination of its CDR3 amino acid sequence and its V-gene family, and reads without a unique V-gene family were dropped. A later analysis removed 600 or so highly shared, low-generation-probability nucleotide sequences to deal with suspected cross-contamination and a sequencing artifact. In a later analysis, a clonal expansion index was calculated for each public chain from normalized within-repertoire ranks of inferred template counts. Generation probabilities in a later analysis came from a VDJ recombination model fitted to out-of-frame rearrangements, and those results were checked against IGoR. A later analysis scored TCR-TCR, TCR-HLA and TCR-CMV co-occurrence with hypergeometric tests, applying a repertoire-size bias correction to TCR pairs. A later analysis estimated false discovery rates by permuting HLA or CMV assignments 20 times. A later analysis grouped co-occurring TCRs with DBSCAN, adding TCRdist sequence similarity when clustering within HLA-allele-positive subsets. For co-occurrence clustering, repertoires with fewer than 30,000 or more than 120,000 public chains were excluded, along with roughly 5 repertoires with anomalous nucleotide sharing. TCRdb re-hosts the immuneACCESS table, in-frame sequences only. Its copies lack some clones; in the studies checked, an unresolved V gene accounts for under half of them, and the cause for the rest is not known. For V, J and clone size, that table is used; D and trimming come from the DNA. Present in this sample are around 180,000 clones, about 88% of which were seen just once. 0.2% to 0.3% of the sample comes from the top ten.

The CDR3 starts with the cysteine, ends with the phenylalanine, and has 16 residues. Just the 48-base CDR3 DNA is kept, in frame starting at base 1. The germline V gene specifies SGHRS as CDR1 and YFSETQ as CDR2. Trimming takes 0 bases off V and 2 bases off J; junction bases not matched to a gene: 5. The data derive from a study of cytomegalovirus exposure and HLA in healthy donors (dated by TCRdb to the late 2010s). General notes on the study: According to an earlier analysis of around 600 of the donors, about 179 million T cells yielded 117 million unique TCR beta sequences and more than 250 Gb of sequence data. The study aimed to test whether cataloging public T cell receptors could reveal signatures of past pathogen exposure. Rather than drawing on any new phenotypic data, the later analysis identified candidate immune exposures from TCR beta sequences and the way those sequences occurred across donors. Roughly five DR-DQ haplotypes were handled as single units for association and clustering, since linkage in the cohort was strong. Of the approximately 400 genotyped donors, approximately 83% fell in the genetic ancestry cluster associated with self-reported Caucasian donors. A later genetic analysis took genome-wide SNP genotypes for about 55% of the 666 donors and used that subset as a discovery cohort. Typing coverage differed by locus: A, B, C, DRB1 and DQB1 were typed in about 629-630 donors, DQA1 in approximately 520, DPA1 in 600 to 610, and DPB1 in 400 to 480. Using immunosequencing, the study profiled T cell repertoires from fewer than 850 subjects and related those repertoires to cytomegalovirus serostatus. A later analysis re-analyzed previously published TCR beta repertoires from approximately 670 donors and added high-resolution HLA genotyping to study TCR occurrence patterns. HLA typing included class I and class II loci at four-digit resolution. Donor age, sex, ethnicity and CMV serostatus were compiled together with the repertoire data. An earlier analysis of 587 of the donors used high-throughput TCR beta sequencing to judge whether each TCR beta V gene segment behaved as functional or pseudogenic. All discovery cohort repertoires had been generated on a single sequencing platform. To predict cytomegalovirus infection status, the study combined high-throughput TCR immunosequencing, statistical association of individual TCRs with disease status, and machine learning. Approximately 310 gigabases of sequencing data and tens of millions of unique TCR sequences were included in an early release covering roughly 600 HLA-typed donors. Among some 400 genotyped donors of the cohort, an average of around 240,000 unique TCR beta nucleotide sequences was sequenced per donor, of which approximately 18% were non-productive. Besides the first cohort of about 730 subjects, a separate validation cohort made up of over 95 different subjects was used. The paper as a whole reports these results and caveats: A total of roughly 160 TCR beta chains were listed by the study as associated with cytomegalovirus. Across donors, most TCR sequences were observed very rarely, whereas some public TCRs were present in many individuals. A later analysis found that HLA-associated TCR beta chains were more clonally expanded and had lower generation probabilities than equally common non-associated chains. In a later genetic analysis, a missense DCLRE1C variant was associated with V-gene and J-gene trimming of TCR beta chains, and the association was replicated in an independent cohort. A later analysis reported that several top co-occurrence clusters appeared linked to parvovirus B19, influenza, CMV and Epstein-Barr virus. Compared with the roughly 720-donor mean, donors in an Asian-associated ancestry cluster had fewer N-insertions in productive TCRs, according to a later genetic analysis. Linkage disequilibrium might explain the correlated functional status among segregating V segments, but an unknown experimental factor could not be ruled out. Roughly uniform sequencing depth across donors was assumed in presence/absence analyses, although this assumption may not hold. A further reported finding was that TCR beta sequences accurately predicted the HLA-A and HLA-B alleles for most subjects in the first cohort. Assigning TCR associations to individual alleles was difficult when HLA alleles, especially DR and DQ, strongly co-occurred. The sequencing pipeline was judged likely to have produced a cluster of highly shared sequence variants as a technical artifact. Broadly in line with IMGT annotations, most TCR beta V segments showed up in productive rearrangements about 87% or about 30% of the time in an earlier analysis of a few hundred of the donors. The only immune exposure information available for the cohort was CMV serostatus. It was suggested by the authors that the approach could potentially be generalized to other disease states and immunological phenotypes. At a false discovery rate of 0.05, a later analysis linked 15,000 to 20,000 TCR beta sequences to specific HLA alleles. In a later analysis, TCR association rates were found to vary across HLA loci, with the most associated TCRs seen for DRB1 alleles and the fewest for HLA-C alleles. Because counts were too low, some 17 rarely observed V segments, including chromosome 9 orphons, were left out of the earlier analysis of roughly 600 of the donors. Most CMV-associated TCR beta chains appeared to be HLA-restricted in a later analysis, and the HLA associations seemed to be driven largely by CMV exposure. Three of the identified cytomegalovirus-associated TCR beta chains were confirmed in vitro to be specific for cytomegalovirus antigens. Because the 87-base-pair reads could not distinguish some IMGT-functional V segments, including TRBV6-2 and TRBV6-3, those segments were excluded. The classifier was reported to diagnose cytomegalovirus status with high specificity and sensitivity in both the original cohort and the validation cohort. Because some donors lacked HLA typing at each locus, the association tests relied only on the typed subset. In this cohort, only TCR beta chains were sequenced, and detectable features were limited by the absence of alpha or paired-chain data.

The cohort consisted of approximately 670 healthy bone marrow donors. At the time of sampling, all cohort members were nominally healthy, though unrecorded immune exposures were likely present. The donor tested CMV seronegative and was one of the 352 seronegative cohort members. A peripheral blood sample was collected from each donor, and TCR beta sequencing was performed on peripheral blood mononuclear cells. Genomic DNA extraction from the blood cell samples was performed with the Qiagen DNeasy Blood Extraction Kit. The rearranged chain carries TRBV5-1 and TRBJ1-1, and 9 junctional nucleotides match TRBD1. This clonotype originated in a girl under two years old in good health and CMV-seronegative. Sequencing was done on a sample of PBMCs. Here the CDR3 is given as CASSLGWDRVNTEAFF. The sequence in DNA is TGCGCCAGCAGCTTGGGGTGGGACAGGGTTAACACTGAAGCTTTCTTT.